This TCR beta chain came from a study of T cell responses to AZD1222 COVID-19 vaccine. Profiling relied on immunoSEQ multiplex PCR, and the TCRdb table lists in-frame clones only, not all of them. The sample has 140,000 to 150,000 clones, roughly 91% seen once. Germline CDR1 is MNHEY and CDR2 is SVGAGI. The CDR3 spans 15 residues. The V and J ends lost 8 bases and 4 bases respectively, with 19 bases between them. The sample in question was peripheral blood, obtained on day 0 of AZD1222 vaccination. J is TRBJ2-3 and V is TRBV6-5; the D call may be TRBD1 or TRBD2 (5 bases each). The source of this sequence is an adult in good health. The CDR3 region is CASGPGTQRSDTQYF. For the CDR3, the DNA is TGTGCCAGCGGCCCCGGGACCCAAAGGTCAGATACGCAGTATTTT.